The entry below describes one T cell receptor (beta chain). Its antigen is as yet unknown. These data come from a study of shared clonotypes between healthy human individuals. For the study at large: Donors had three CD4 naive, three CD4 memory, two CD8 naive and one CD8 memory plate apiece. Overall study results and limits: It was only blood that was sampled, and tissue repertoires likely differ.

The data were produced by immunoSEQ multiplex PCR, yet TCRdb's version contains in-frame clones alone and is incomplete. In the table there are 2 million to 2.5 million clones, under 97% of which are singletons. Germline CDR1 is MDHEN and CDR2 is SYDVKM. The CDR3 extends over 14 amino acids. V lost 2 bases and J lost 6, with 11 bases in between. The chain recombines TRBV28 with TRBJ2-1; D is uncertain. The sequence derives from a man aged 18 to 29 in good health. The sample comprised naive CD4+ T cells sorted from blood. Subset reported: CD45RA+ positively selected. The DNA of the CDR3 is TGTGCCAGCAGTTTACCCGGGCGGAGCAATGAGCAGTTCTTC. Its protein product is CASSLPGRSNEQFF.